The 14 T cell receptor beta chains in this list originate from one sample, sequenced in a study of blood T cell repertoires in COVID-19. TCRdb keeps only in-frame clones here, not all; method: immunoSEQ multiplex PCR. The data hold about 140,000 clones, with about 88% observed a single time. Sequencing used peripheral blood. These receptors all stem from a human donor with COVID-19, enrolled during active disease. The donor label of this sample is uncertain.

The genes are TRBV7-9 and TRBJ1-2; perhaps TRBD1 as D (5 bases). Trimming cost V 2 bases and J 1 base, with 17 bases left between them. Germline assignment: CDR1 SEHNR and CDR2 FQNEAQ (reference sequence). CDR3 length: 17 amino acids. The CDR3 nucleotides read TGTGCCAGCAGCTTATTGGAATGGGGCAACCTTAACTATGGCTACACCTTC. Its translation: CASSLLEWGNLNYGYTF.

J is TRBJ1-6 and V is TRBV28; maybe TRBD1 (5 bases). The V and J ends lost 2 bases and 11 bases respectively, with 10 bases between them. Germline V gene data show CDR1 as MDHEN and CDR2 as SYDVKM. CDR3 length: 13 amino acids. CDR3 residues: CASSLGGGTPLHF. CDR3 DNA: TGTGCCAGCAGTTTAGGGGGAGGGACACCCCTCCACTTT.

This chain links TRBV7-2 with TRBJ1-2; D may be TRBD1 (5 bases). Germline V gene sequence: CDR1 SGHTA, CDR2 FQGNSA. The ends were cut back, 4 bases at V and 5 bases at J, with 11 bases in the middle. CDR3 length: 13 amino acids. The CDR3 DNA reads TGTGCCAGCAGCTCCACGGGGGAATATGGCTACACCTTC. Amino acids: CASSSTGEYGYTF.

The CDR3 DNA reads TGTGCCAGCAGCGCAGATCCAATGAGAGGGAATGAGCAGTTCTTC. This translates into CASSADPMRGNEQFF. This chain links TRBV9 with TRBJ2-1; tentatively, D is TRBD2 (5 bases). CDR1 and CDR2 from the germline V gene are SGDLS and YYNGEE. The CDR3 runs 15 residues. V gave up 3 bases and J gave up 7 bases, with 17 bases separating them.

In its sample, this clone was seen a few times. V is TRBV10-3 and J is TRBJ1-4, with 11 bases that match TRBD1. CDR1 is ENHRY and CDR2 is SYGVKD in the germline V gene. V shed 0 bases and J 6 bases; nucleotides not matched to a gene: 6. CDR3 length: 17 residues. CDR3 in amino acids: CAISESRGQGVDEKLFF. Here the CDR3 DNA reads TGTGCCATCAGTGAGTCTCGGGGACAGGGGGTGGATGAAAAACTGTTTTTT.

The chain recombines TRBV5-5 with TRBJ1-5; 7 bases align to TRBD1. There are 14 residues in the CDR3. J gave up 6 bases and V 4 bases, and 7 bases lay outside the gene matches. Germline V gene data show CDR1 as SGHKS and CDR2 as YYEKEE (reference sequence). This chain's CDR3 is CASSPTGNGQPQHF. In DNA form, the CDR3 reads TGTGCCAGCAGCCCGACAGGGAACGGTCAGCCCCAGCATTTT.

V is TRBV19 and J is TRBJ1-1; tentative D call: TRBD1 (6 bases). Trimming left V 7 bases short and J 0 bases short, with 21 bases between. Germline CDR1 is LNHDA and CDR2 is SQIVND (reference sequence). The CDR3 extends over 17 amino acids. The CDR3 spells CASTDIQGMRVNTEAFF. The CDR3 DNA sequence: TGTGCCAGTACCGACATACAGGGTATGAGGGTGAACACTGAAGCTTTCTTT.

The rearrangement joins TRBV5-6 to TRBJ1-4; 7 nucleotides align to TRBD1. V trimming: 4 bases; J trimming: 6 bases; junction bases outside the gene matches: 9. The germline CDR1 and CDR2 sequences are SGHDT and YYEEEE. The CDR3 extends over 15 amino acids. The CDR3 DNA sequence: TGTGCCAGCAGCCGACCGACAGGGCGGGATGAAAAACTGTTTTTT. It yields the protein CASSRPTGRDEKLFF.

This clone was detected a few times. V is TRBV28 and J is TRBJ2-7; 7 bases map to TRBD2. The CDR3 is 12 amino acids. Germline V gene data show CDR1 as MDHEN and CDR2 as SYDVKM. V trimming: 6 bases; J trimming: 13 bases; junction bases outside the gene matches: 12. The CDR3 here is CASSLRDYYLYF. CDR3 bases: TGTGCCAGCAGCTTAAGGGACTATTATCTCTACTTC.

On this clone itself: A read error may account for a junction end that differs from germline. The chain recombines TRBV12-5 with TRBJ2-2; 7 positions agree with TRBD1. Germline CDR1 LGHNT, CDR2 FRNRAP. The CDR3 is 15 residues long. CDR3 residues: CASGLGQGVSGELFF. For the CDR3, the DNA is TGTGCTAGTGGCTTGGGGCAGGGGGTGTCCGGGGAGCTGTTTTTT.

The chain recombines TRBV27 with TRBJ1-4, with 10 bases matching TRBD1. Per the germline V gene, CDR1 is MNHEY and CDR2 is SMNVEV (reference sequence). Trimming at V came to 3 bases and at J to 8 bases, leaving 9 bases not matched to a gene. The CDR3 loop spans 16 amino acids. The DNA of the CDR3 is TGTGCCAGCAGTTTGGAGGGACAGGGGACAAGAGAAAAACTGTTTTTT. It is translated as CASSLEGQGTREKLFF.

The rearrangement links TRBV5-1 to TRBJ2-1; D might be TRBD2 (5 bases). V lost 0 bases and J 12 bases, leaving 19 bases between the germline ends. Germline CDR1 is SGHRS and CDR2 is YFSETQ. This CDR3 comprises 15 residues. The CDR3 nucleotides are TGCGCCAGCAGCTTGGAGGGTCCGCTAGCTCGGGTGCAGTTCTTC. Its protein is CASSLEGPLARVQFF.

As DNA, the CDR3 is TGTGCCAGTAGCCGGGACACAAGCACAGATACGCAGTATTTT. Residues: CASSRDTSTDTQYF. V and J are TRBV19 and TRBJ2-3; D might be TRBD1 (6 bases). Germline V CDR1 and CDR2: LNHDA, SQIVND (reference sequence). This CDR3 comprises 14 residues. Trimming cost V 6 bases and J 0 bases, with 10 bases left between them.

This clone was counted once. The chain joins TRBV30 to TRBJ2-5; D gene unclear. Germline V gene lookup returns CDR1 GTSNPN and CDR2 SVGIG (reference sequence). The CDR3 spans 14 residues. V lost 0 bases to trimming and J lost 4 bases, with 12 bases between them. In nucleotides, the CDR3 is TGTGCCTGGAGTGTTGGTCCCGTCGGAGAGACCCAGTACTTC. As protein: CAWSVGPVGETQYF. The entire variable domain, with the rest obtained from reference TRBV30 and TRBJ2-5, is as follows: SQTIHQWPATLVQPVGSPLSLECTVEGTSNPNLYWYRQAAGRGLQLLFYSVGIGQISSEVPQNLSASRPQDRQFILSSKKLLLSDSGFYLCAWSVGPVGETQYFGPGTRLLVL.